A single sample gave rise to the 11 T cell receptor beta chains below, sequenced in a study of Ad26.COV2.S vaccination and SARS-CoV-2 variants. Libraries were prepared by immunoSEQ multiplex PCR; TCRdb keeps only in-frame clonotypes and omits some of them. The data hold some 250,000 clones, with 70% to 90% observed a single time. Specified treatment: roughly 18 received Ad26.COV2.S at low or high dose, single or two shots; 5 received placebo; per-sample allocation not given. Material that was analyzed had been drawn on day 63 after the first vaccine or placebo injection. The sample consisted of peripheral blood, taken in a trial of Ad26.COV2.S vaccine versus placebo. These TCRs come from a person between 18 and 65 years old who received the Ad26.COV2.S COVID-19 vaccine or a placebo.

This rearrangement joins TRBV27 to TRBJ2-3; 8 nucleotides line up with TRBD2. Trimming took 6 bases from V and 8 from J; bases not matched to a gene: 1. Germline CDR1 and CDR2: MNHEY and SMNVEV (reference sequence). The CDR3 is 11 amino acids. CDR3 coding DNA: TGTGCCAGCAGCCGGGGGGGTACGCAGTATTTT. It encodes CASSRGGTQYF.

The chain is built from TRBV11-3 and TRBJ2-3; perhaps TRBD2 as D (5 bases). Germline V gene sequence: CDR1 SGHNT, CDR2 YENEEA. The V end lost 5 bases, the J end lost 5 bases, and 11 bases lay between the germline ends. This CDR3 contains 13 residues. This chain's CDR3 is CASSLTSVDTQYF. Here the CDR3 DNA reads TGTGCCAGCAGCCTCACTAGTGTAGATACGCAGTATTTT.

In regard to this clone: Other DNA sequences in the same sample also yield this CDR3. The genes are TRBV28 and TRBJ1-2; weak D call: TRBD1 (6 bases). Per germline, CDR1 MDHEN and CDR2 SYDVKM. The CDR3 runs 16 residues. Trimming removed 5 bases from V and 4 bases from J, with 20 bases in between. CDR3 nucleotides: TGTGCCAGCAGTCCACAGGGAGCGGGCTACGGCTATGGCTACACCTTC. Translated: CASSPQGAGYGYGYTF.

V and J are TRBV4-3 and TRBJ2-1; TRBD2 is a possible D gene (6 bases). The V gene lost 7 bases and the J gene lost 0 bases, with 13 bases spanning the gap. The germline V gene encodes CDR1 LGHNA and CDR2 YSLEER. CDR3 length: 15 amino acids. Written as DNA, the CDR3 is TGCGCCAGCAAGGAGGGATTGAGCTCCTACAATGAGCAGTTCTTC. As protein: CASKEGLSSYNEQFF.

The chain carries TRBV12-5 and TRBJ1-1; unclear D gene. The V end was cut by 0 bases, the J end by 3 bases, with 14 bases between. This CDR3 spans 16 amino acids. From germline, CDR1 is LGHNT and CDR2 FRNRAP. CDR3 region: CASGLVPPGFYTEAFF. DNA for the CDR3: TGTGCTAGTGGTTTGGTACCACCGGGCTTTTACACTGAAGCTTTCTTT. The full variable domain, completed using reference TRBV12-5 and TRBJ1-1, is DARVTQTPRHKVTEMGQEVTMRCQPILGHNTVFWYRQTMMQGLELLAYFRNRAPLDDSGMPKDRFSAEMPDATLATLKIQPSEPRDSAVYFCASGLVPPGFYTEAFFGQGTRLTVV.

The chain employs TRBV11-1 and TRBJ2-3; TRBD1 aligns across 9 bases. Germline V lookup: CDR1 SGHAT, CDR2 FQDESV (reference sequence). With V trimmed by 4 bases and J by 3 bases, 8 bases remained unmatched. This CDR3 is built from 16 residues. DNA for the CDR3: TGTGCCAGCAGCTATACGGGACAGGGTGTTACAGATACGCAGTATTTT. Amino acid sequence: CASSYTGQGVTDTQYF.

This chain links TRBV9 with TRBJ1-2; D is perhaps TRBD1 (5 bases). The CDR3 sequence is 13 residues long. Germline V gene lookup returns CDR1 SGDLS and CDR2 YYNGEE. Trimming removed 3 bases from V and 7 bases from J, with 13 bases in between. This CDR3 is CASSATVGGGYTF. The DNA for the CDR3 is TGTGCCAGCAGCGCGACAGTTGGTGGTGGCTACACCTTC. Complete variable domain (other parts from reference TRBV9 and TRBJ1-2): DSGVTQTPKHLITATGQRVTLRCSPRSGDLSVYWYQQSLDQGLQFLIQYYNGEERAKGNILERFSAQQFPDLHSELNLSSLELGDSALYFCASSATVGGGYTFGSGTRLTVV.

The chain combines TRBV5-1 with TRBJ1-1; 7 bases map to TRBD1. The V gene's germline CDR1 is SGHRS and CDR2 YFSETQ. The trim removed 5 bases at V and 4 bases at J, leaving 11 bases unmatched. CDR3 size: 15 residues. CDR3 in DNA: TGCGCCAGCAGTCGTTCAGGGGGTTTAGGCACTGAAGCTTTCTTT. This encodes CASSRSGGLGTEAFF.

The rearrangement links TRBV19 to TRBJ2-6, with 12 bases that match TRBD2. The germline CDR1 and CDR2 sequences are LNHDA and SQIVND (reference sequence). J gave up 0 bases and V 0 bases, and 12 bases lay outside the gene matches. The CDR3 spans 22 residues. CDR3 coding DNA: TGTGCCAGTAGTATAGACTCCCCCGGGACTAGCGGGCCGAGCTCTGGGGCCAACGTCCTGACTTTC. Translated: CASSIDSPGTSGPSSGANVLTF.

This chain uses TRBV7-2 with TRBJ2-2, with D hard to call. This CDR3 has 13 residues. Germline CDR1 and CDR2: SGHTA and FQGNSA. The V gene lost 2 bases and the J gene lost 5 bases, with 6 bases spanning the gap. The CDR3 DNA sequence: TGTGCCAGCAGCTTAATGGTAACCGGGGAGCTGTTTTTT. It is translated as CASSLMVTGELFF.

The J gene is TRBJ2-1, the V gene TRBV4-3; D possibly uses TRBD1 or TRBD2 (6 bases each). V lost 0 bases and J lost 7, with 16 bases in between. CDR1 and CDR2 (germline): LGHNA, YSLEER. CDR3 size: 16 residues. Here the CDR3 DNA reads TGCGCCAGCAGCCAAGATCTCAGTCTAGGGGGGAATGAGCAGTTCTTC. Translating gives CASSQDLSLGGNEQFF.